This note documents a single T cell receptor beta chain sequence. These data are taken from a study of blood T cell repertoires in COVID-19. Across about two dozen US areas, participants ranged in age from about 18 to 90 years. Clones were read by immunoSEQ multiplex PCR, and TCRdb kept only the in-frame ones, dropping some. The sample yields about 270,000 clones, approximately 90% seen once. V lost 6 bases, J lost 3 bases, and 3 bases stayed unmatched. Germline CDR1 is MNHEY and CDR2 is SMNVEV (reference sequence). This CDR3 spans 13 amino acids. V is TRBV27 and J is TRBJ2-7; TRBD2 aligns across 9 bases. The TCR originated in a woman aged 35 to 49 with acute COVID-19. The sequencing sample was made of PBMCs or T cells enriched from blood (not recorded which). The CDR3 loop is CASSQREDYEQYF. The CDR3 DNA follows: TGTGCCAGCAGCCAGCGGGAGGACTACGAGCAGTACTTC.